These 8 T cell receptor beta chains were all obtained from the same sample, sequenced in a study of spatial heterogeneity in lung cancer. The time point here: blood at routine non-recurrence follow-up after resection. TCRdb independently ran MiXCR on the 5' RACE reads; one entry per CDR3 protein. The repertoire holds a few thousand distinct CDR3 sequences, with approximately 24% as singletons. The material sequenced was PBMCs, taken at follow-up. All receptors derive from a male donor with early-stage non-small cell lung cancer.

The chain uses TRBV20-1 and TRBJ1-1; TRBD1 might be the D (6 bases). The germline V gene has CDR1 DFQATT and CDR2 SNEGSKA (reference sequence). With 5 bases removed from V and 0 bases from J, the gap between germline ends came to 13 bases. There are 14 residues in the CDR3. The CDR3 DNA follows: TGCAGTGCTCGAAGGGGGGCGGTGAACACTGAAGCTTTCTTT. Amino acids: CSARRGAVNTEAFF.

By share, this clonotype ranks as medium-sized. The chain joins TRBV10-3 to TRBJ2-3; D not certain. The germline V gene has CDR1 ENHRY and CDR2 SYGVKD. CDR3 length: 15 amino acids. The germline V and J ends were trimmed by 3 bases and 2 bases, with 12 bases remaining between them. The CDR3 reads CAISEFDPYTDTQYF. DNA for the CDR3: TGTGCCATCAGTGAATTCGACCCTTACACAGATACGCAGTATTTT.

The chain has TRBV5-1 and TRBJ2-7; unclear D gene. Trimming shortened V by 0 bases and J by 6 bases, and 4 bases separated the two germline ends. The CDR3 covers 11 residues. Germline values: CDR1 SGHRS, CDR2 YFSETQ. CDR3 bases: TGCGCCAGCAGCTTGGTCGGCGAGCAGTACTTC. It translates to CASSLVGEQYF.

The chain recombines TRBV20-1 with TRBJ1-2; D is uncertain. The CDR3 length is 14 residues. Trimming removed 6 bases from V and 9 bases from J, with 23 bases in between. The germline V gene encodes CDR1 DFQATT and CDR2 SNEGSKA (reference sequence). The CDR3 sequence is CSAPTTGSLSSYTF. The DNA for the CDR3 is TGCAGTGCCCCAACCACCGGTTCGTTATCTAGCTACACCTTC.

The chain carries TRBV9 and TRBJ1-4; D is unresolved. CDR1 is SGDLS and CDR2 is YYNGEE in the germline V gene. The CDR3 is 13 amino acids. V was shortened by 0 bases and J by 12 bases, with 12 bases between the two germline ends. The CDR3 DNA follows: TGTGCCAGCAGCGTAGACCCCGGAGGTGAACTGTTTTTT. Encoded protein: CASSVDPGGELFF.

The chain is built from TRBV20-1 and TRBJ2-3, with no clear D. Per germline, CDR1 DFQATT and CDR2 SNEGSKA (reference sequence). The V end lost 0 bases, the J end lost 4 bases, and 5 bases lay between the germline ends. This CDR3 region has 12 residues. The CDR3 here is CSARDNADTQYF. In nucleotides, the CDR3 is TGCAGTGCTAGAGATAACGCAGATACGCAGTATTTT.

The rearrangement links TRBV5-1 to TRBJ2-5; D perhaps matches TRBD2 (5 bases). V lost 7 bases and J lost 4, with 20 bases in between. This CDR3 is 15 amino acids long. The germline gives CDR1 SGHRS, CDR2 YFSETQ. CDR3 nucleotides: TGCGCCAGCGCCCTCCTGCGGGTGTCGGGAGAGACCCAGTACTTC. Residues: CASALLRVSGETQYF.

By sample fraction, this clonotype is medium-sized (0.01 to 0.1%). The chain links TRBV7-9 to TRBJ2-1; 9 bases are shared with TRBD2. Germline CDR1 SEHNR, CDR2 FQNEAQ (reference sequence). With 3 bases clipped from V and 6 bases from J, the junction kept 3 bases outside the gene matches. The CDR3 is 14 amino acids. CDR3 DNA: TGTGCCAGCAGCTTGGGCGGGGGGGCCAATGAGCAGTTCTTC. It yields the protein CASSLGGGANEQFF.